This T cell receptor beta chain was sequenced during a study of sequential checkpoint blockade in melanoma. Study background: First-line arms were nivolumab then ipilimumab, or the reverse, randomized 1:1.

Treatment reported: randomized to nivolumab then ipilimumab (arm A) or the reverse (arm B). Generated by immunoSEQ multiplex PCR, the TCRdb table keeps only in-frame clones and is missing some. The sample records about 6,400 clones, roughly 21% being singletons. With 5 bases removed from V and 1 base from J, the gap between germline ends came to 8 bases. This CDR3 is built from 13 residues. V gene TRBV7-1 combines with J gene TRBJ1-1, with D possibly matching TRBD1 (6 bases). TRBV7-1 is assigned to the ORF class and has an uncertain function. Specimen: tumor tissue (inferred from file names), collected from a patient given nivolumab and ipilimumab in sequence. The source is a human donor with melanoma. Here the CDR3 DNA reads TGTGCCAGCAGCCCACAGGGGAACACTGAAGCTTTCTTT. Amino acid sequence: CASSPQGNTEAFF.